Given below is one TCR beta chain in context. Antigen unknown. These data belong to a study of T cell responses to AZD1222 COVID-19 vaccine. Whole-study results and caveats: Unmutated regions of variants are reportedly targeted by nearly half of spike-specific TCRs.

Clones were sequenced by immunoSEQ multiplex PCR, and TCRdb holds only the in-frame ones, with some missing. The table shows roughly 160,000 clones, with around 90% occurring only once. Germline V lookup: CDR1 LNHDA, CDR2 SQIVND (reference sequence). Trimming cost V 5 bases and J 10 bases; bases outside gene matches: 12. The CDR3 has 16 amino acids. The clonotype was recovered from an adult in good health. The chain uses TRBV19 and TRBJ1-6; 9 bases agree with TRBD1. Here the sequenced sample was peripheral blood, taken on day 0 of MenACWY control vaccination. In nucleotides, the CDR3 is TGTGCCAGTAGTCTCCCCGCGACAGGGGGGAGGTCACCCCTCCACTTT. Protein: CASSLPATGGRSPLHF.